Sequencing of this T cell receptor beta chain was carried out in a study of CD8 T cells in Susac syndrome. CDR3 length equals 17 residues. Germline V gene lookup returns CDR1 DFQATT and CDR2 SNEGSKA (reference sequence). Trimming removed 0 bases from V and 0 bases from J; junction bases left unmatched: 8. Only one count was recorded for this clonotype. An input of roughly 0.5 to 1 ug of RNA was subjected to reverse transcription using random hexamers. MiXCR, run by TCRdb on the immunoSEQ multiplex PCR reads, gives a single entry per CDR3 protein. The sample shows 150,000 to 160,000 distinct CDR3 sequences, nearly 97% of them seen only once.

The clonotype was recovered from a human donor with multiple sclerosis. The rearrangement uses TRBV20-1 and TRBJ2-1; 7 nucleotides align to TRBD2. The sequencing input was CD8+ T cells from PBMCs. DNA for the CDR3: TGCAGTGCTAGAGATCCGGGGCTAGCGGACTCCTACAATGAGCAGTTCTTC. The encoded protein is CSARDPGLADSYNEQFF.